The 21 T cell receptor beta chains below come from one sample, sequenced in a study of control samples from healthy donors and cancer patients. Method: immunoSEQ multiplex PCR; TCRdb's copy keeps in-frame clones and lacks some. The data contain about 86,000 clones, over 90% of them seen just once; the ten biggest clones take up about 1.5%. Sequencing was carried out using blood. The receptors stem from a woman between 25 and 40 years old in good health.

This sequence joins TRBV18 and TRBJ2-7; perhaps TRBD2 as D (6 bases). The length of the CDR3 is 15 residues. The V end lost 0 bases, the J end lost 1 base, and 10 bases lay between the germline ends. Per the germline V gene, CDR1 is KGHSH and CDR2 is LQKENI. In DNA form, the CDR3 reads TGTGCCAGCTCACCACCCCTAGCGCAGTCCTACGAGCAGTACTTC. It specifies CASSPPLAQSYEQYF.

V gene TRBV7-8 combines with J gene TRBJ2-2; 11 positions match TRBD1. The junction had 5 bases not matched to a gene; V was cut back by 3 bases and J by 5 bases. The V gene's germline CDR1 is SGHVS and CDR2 FQNEAQ. The CDR3 is 16 amino acids. CDR3: CASSFPGQGVTGELFF. CDR3 DNA: TGTGCCAGCAGCTTCCCGGGACAGGGGGTTACCGGGGAGCTGTTTTTT.

The chain couples TRBV4-2 to TRBJ1-1; D is undetermined. Germline loops: CDR1 LGHNA, CDR2 YNFKEQ. There are 15 residues in the CDR3. V dropped 5 bases and J dropped 5 bases, with 18 bases sitting between them. CDR3 in DNA: TGTGCCAGCAGCGCTAGTTTGGGCATCTTAACTGAAGCTTTCTTT. It is translated as CASSASLGILTEAFF.

This clone appeared a single time. V is TRBV5-1 and J is TRBJ2-7, with a tentative D call TRBD2 (5 bases). This CDR3 contains 15 residues. The V gene's germline CDR1 is SGHRS and CDR2 YFSETQ. The V end lost 6 bases, the J end lost 3 bases, and 19 bases lay between the germline ends. The CDR3 coding sequence is TGCGCCAGCAATATTGTACGGGGATTGCACTACGAGCAGTACTTC. Translation gives CASNIVRGLHYEQYF. The whole variable domain, filled in from reference TRBV5-1 and TRBJ2-7, reads KAGVTQTPRYLIKTRGQQVTLSCSPISGHRSVSWYQQTPGQGLQFLFEYFSETQRNKGNFPGRFSGRQFSNSRSEMNVSTLELGDSALYLCASNIVRGLHYEQYFGPGTRLTVT.

The CDR3 DNA reads as TGTGCCAGCAGCTTCTACGGGTCGAACACCGGGGAGCTGTTTTTT. Translating gives CASSFYGSNTGELFF. The chain is built from TRBV5-4 and TRBJ2-2; no clear D gene. The ends were cut back, 2 bases at V and 0 bases at J, with 8 bases in the middle. Germline values: CDR1 SGHNT, CDR2 YYREEE (reference sequence). This CDR3 comprises 15 residues.

The rearrangement joins TRBV5-6 to TRBJ1-2, with 7 positions matching TRBD1. With 0 bases clipped from V and 7 bases from J, the junction kept 6 bases outside the gene matches. There are 14 residues in the CDR3. Germline assignment: CDR1 SGHDT and CDR2 YYEEEE. Here the CDR3 reads CASSLVDRVFGYTF. CDR3 nucleotides: TGTGCCAGCAGCTTGGTTGACAGGGTTTTTGGCTACACCTTC. The whole variable domain, filled in from reference TRBV5-6 and TRBJ1-2, reads DAGVTQSPTHLIKTRGQQVTLRCSPKSGHDTVSWYQQALGQGPQFIFQYYEEEERQRGNFPDRFSGHQFPNYSSELNVNALLLGDSALYLCASSLVDRVFGYTFGSGTRLTVV.

The chain joins TRBV27 to TRBJ1-1; no firm D call. This CDR3 comprises 13 residues. The V gene's germline CDR1 is MNHEY and CDR2 SMNVEV (reference sequence). Trimming removed 9 bases at V and 5 bases at J, with 16 bases between. The CDR3 nucleotides read TGTGCCAGTCGGGAGGATCGTTTGACTGAAGCTTTCTTT. This codes for CASREDRLTEAFF.

The chain is built from TRBV7-8 and TRBJ1-6; TRBD1 might be the D (5 bases). The CDR3 totals 13 residues. V shed 3 bases and J shed 9 bases, with 9 bases lying between them. Germline CDR1 SGHVS, CDR2 FQNEAQ. The CDR3 sequence: CASSFRGSSPLHF. CDR3 in DNA: TGTGCCAGCAGCTTCCGGGGGAGTTCACCCCTCCACTTT.

On this clone: Other DNA sequences in the sample encode the same CDR3. The chain couples TRBV6-4 to TRBJ2-6; no definite D call. This CDR3 has 14 amino acids. Germline loops: CDR1 MRHNA, CDR2 SNTAGT. Trimming cost V 2 bases and J 1 base, with 3 bases left between them. CDR3 DNA sequence: TGTGCCAGCAGTGACGGATCTGGGGCCAACGTCCTGACTTTC. The encoded protein is CASSDGSGANVLTF.

This clone was picked up one time. V and J are TRBV19 and TRBJ2-1; 9 bases are a match to TRBD2. V was pared by 0 bases and J by 3 bases, with 6 bases of the junction left unmatched. CDR1 is LNHDA, CDR2 SQIVND, per germline (reference sequence). There are 17 residues in the CDR3. CDR3 protein: CASSIESGRFLYNEQFF. CDR3 DNA: TGTGCCAGTAGTATAGAGAGCGGGAGGTTCCTCTACAATGAGCAGTTCTTC. The full variable domain, its missing parts supplied by reference TRBV19 and TRBJ2-1, is DGGITQSPKYLFRKEGQNVTLSCEQNLNHDAMYWYRQDPGQGLRLIYYSQIVNDFQKGDIAEGYSVSREKKESFPLTVTSAQKNPTAFYLCASSIESGRFLYNEQFFGPGTRLTVL.

This chain connects TRBV7-9 to TRBJ2-7, with D possibly being TRBD2 (6 bases). Germline CDR1 SEHNR, CDR2 FQNEAQ (reference sequence). This CDR3 has 12 residues. The V end lost 4 bases, the J end lost 6 bases, and 10 bases lay between the germline ends. CDR3 in amino acids: CASSSGDVEQYF. The CDR3 DNA follows: TGTGCCAGCAGCTCGGGGGACGTCGAGCAGTACTTC.

This chain uses TRBV5-4 with TRBJ1-3; the match to TRBD1 covers 9 bases. V lost 3 bases and J lost 4; bases outside the gene matches: 8. The CDR3 length is 16 residues. The germline V gene has CDR1 SGHNT and CDR2 YYREEE (reference sequence). The DNA of the CDR3 is TGTGCCAGCAGCTGGCCCGGGACAGGGTCCGGAAACACCATATATTTT. It codes for CASSWPGTGSGNTIYF.

The chain is built from TRBV25-1 and TRBJ2-1; 7 nucleotides agree with TRBD1. This CDR3 spans 14 amino acids. V gave up 9 bases and J gave up 3 bases; unmatched junction bases: 8. Germline loops: CDR1 MGHDK, CDR2 SYGVNS. The CDR3 nucleotides are TGTGCCAGTGCCGGGGACAGATACTACAATGAGCAGTTCTTC. It codes for CASAGDRYYNEQFF.

The chain has TRBV30 and TRBJ2-6, with D uncertain. The CDR3 extends over 15 amino acids. The germline V gene has CDR1 GTSNPN and CDR2 SVGIG (reference sequence). The V end lost 0 bases, the J end lost 2 bases, and 8 bases lay between the germline ends. The CDR3 protein is CAWSVQNTGANVLTF. CDR3 nucleotides: TGTGCCTGGAGTGTACAGAACACTGGGGCCAACGTCCTGACTTTC.

V gene TRBV2 combines with J gene TRBJ1-5; the D is unclear. Germline V gene sequence: CDR1 SNHLY, CDR2 FYNNEI. The length of the CDR3 is 13 residues. Trimming removed 6 bases at V and 7 bases at J, with 13 bases between. The CDR3 nucleotides are TGTGCCAGCAGGGAGGAGTTATTCCAGCCCCAGCATTTT. Amino acid sequence: CASREELFQPQHF.

The gene calls are TRBV4-1 and TRBJ1-4; TRBD1 might be the D (6 bases). In germline, CDR1 is MGHRA, CDR2 YSYEKL. V gave up 0 bases and J gave up 10 bases, with 12 bases separating them. There are 14 residues in the CDR3. The CDR3 loop reads CASSQEDGRGKLFF. CDR3 nucleotide sequence: TGCGCCAGCAGCCAAGAGGACGGCAGGGGAAAACTGTTTTTT.

The rearrangement uses TRBV5-1 and TRBJ1-2; D may be TRBD1 (5 bases). This CDR3 comprises 14 residues. V was pared by 2 bases and J by 5 bases, with 13 bases between. Germline loops: CDR1 SGHRS, CDR2 YFSETQ. CDR3 sequence: CASSFSQGGYGYTF. CDR3 DNA: TGCGCCAGCAGCTTCAGTCAGGGAGGGTATGGCTACACCTTC.

The rearrangement links TRBV29-1 to TRBJ2-7; TRBD1 might be the D (6 bases). The length of the CDR3 is 13 residues. Germline CDR1 reads SQVTM; CDR2 reads ANQGSEA. V was cut by 7 bases and J by 6 bases, with 19 bases left in between. DNA for the CDR3: TGCAGCGCCGTAGACCCAGGGGCTGGCGAGCAGTACTTC. Protein sequence: CSAVDPGAGEQYF.

This clone appeared once. The chain is built from TRBV29-1 and TRBJ2-5, with 7 bases fitting TRBD2. The CDR3 is 12 amino acids. Germline assignment: CDR1 SQVTM and CDR2 ANQGSEA. The ends lost 7 bases at V and 1 base at J; junction bases unmatched: 3. The CDR3: CSAGLVQETQYF. CDR3 nucleotide sequence: TGCAGCGCCGGACTAGTCCAAGAGACCCAGTACTTC. Full variable domain (remainder filled in from reference TRBV29-1 and TRBJ2-5): SAVISQKPSRDICQRGTSLTIQCQVDSQVTMMFWYRQQPGQSLTLIATANQGSEATYESGFVIDKFPISRPNLTFSTLTVSNMSPEDSSIYLCSAGLVQETQYFGPGTRLLVL.

The genes are TRBV30 and TRBJ2-7; D remains ambiguous. Germline V gives CDR1 GTSNPN, CDR2 SVGIG (reference sequence). The CDR3 sequence is 13 residues long. V dropped 3 bases and J dropped 0 bases, with 9 bases sitting between them. The CDR3 nucleotides are TGTGCCTGGAGCCGGGTCTCCTCCTACGAGCAGTACTTC. This encodes CAWSRVSSYEQYF.

The V gene is TRBV28, the J gene TRBJ1-1; D unclear. The V gene lost 4 bases and the J gene lost 4 bases, with 16 bases spanning the gap. The CDR3 covers 15 residues. Per germline, CDR1 MDHEN and CDR2 SYDVKM. The CDR3 DNA sequence: TGTGCCAGCAGTTCAGCCAGGACCGAGGCCACTGAAGCTTTCTTT. This gives the protein CASSSARTEATEAFF.